This TCR beta chain was sequenced during a study of vaccination effects on CD4 cells after COVID-19. Germline CDR1 is LNHDA and CDR2 is SQIVND (reference sequence). This CDR3 is 15 amino acids long. V dropped 5 bases and J dropped 0 bases, with 14 bases sitting between them. Sequencing used immunoSEQ multiplex PCR; TCRdb keeps in-frame clones, though not all of them. The repertoire holds tens of thousands of clones, with around 75% as singletons. Expansion of antigen-specific CD4+ T cells with viral peptide pools was carried out by the ViraFEST assay before sequencing. Subsequent to 10 days of culture, CD4+ T cells were isolated. Among the vaccine recipients, none had a prior SARS-CoV-2 infection, and nucleocapsid antibodies were negative. Culturing of 1.5 million to 2.5 million PBMC per well took place with about 9.4 IU/ml IL-2 and 9 to 10 ug/ml peptides. Cultures got half-medium changes with IL-2 on days 3 and 7.

General observations from the study: Clones induced by infection and by vaccine showed marked clonal contraction late after vaccination.

Regarding this clone: The antigen is unknown.

The sequence was collected from a human donor who received a COVID-19 vaccine. This specimen consisted of CD4+ T cells from PBMCs cultured with HCoV-NL63 spike peptides, obtained before COVID-19 vaccination. The V call is TRBV19, the J call TRBJ2-7, with a tentative D call TRBD2 (6 bases). The DNA for the CDR3 is TGTGCCAGTAGTGGGGGGTCCCTCGGCTCCTACGAGCAGTACTTC. Amino acids: CASSGGSLGSYEQYF.